The TCR beta chain under discussion was sequenced for a study of Tregs in tolerant kidney transplant recipients. Only a few counts were recorded for this clone. Its antigen is undetermined. Points from the study as a whole: Expanding Tregs on activated donor B cells appeared to best identify donor-specific TCRbeta clones. Biological reproducibility was not directly addressed in this study.

The table came from immunoSEQ multiplex PCR; TCRdb's copy has only in-frame clones and leaves some out. The sample contains about 240,000 clones, approximately 84% of which appear only once. The TCR was taken from a human donor in good health. Sequenced sample: CD4+ T cells from blood.

CDR3 in DNA: TGTGCCAGCAGTGGGTGGACTAGCGGGACGAACACCGGGGAGCTGTTTTTT. This encodes CASSGWTSGTNTGELFF. The chain employs TRBV2 and TRBJ2-2; 12 nucleotides align to TRBD2. After removal of 4 bases from V and 0 bases from J, the junction contained 3 bases not matched to a gene. Germline CDR1 SNHLY, CDR2 FYNNEI. The CDR3 spans 17 residues.